Listed below are T cell receptor beta chains from one sample, sequenced in a study of T cell repertoires in breast cancer. TCRdb processed the emulsion pairing reads anew with MiXCR; each CDR3 protein has one entry. The sample has about 40,000 distinct CDR3 sequences; under 50% are singletons. Material for sequencing was CD8+ T cells. The receptors shown here come from a pool of human donors with breast cancer or a healthy control (not recorded which). CDR3s include the opening cysteine and the closing phenylalanine or tryptophan.

j_gene: TRBJ2-2
v_gene: TRBV12-5
CDR3aa: CASGLVPGELFF

j_gene: TRBJ1-6
v_gene: TRBV19
CDR3aa: CASSTNSPLHF

j_gene: TRBJ1-1
v_gene: TRBV19
CDR3aa: CASSILPSGTAFEAFF

j_gene: TRBJ1-1
v_gene: TRBV20-1
CDR3aa: CSAKGGKDTEASF

j_gene: TRBJ2-2
v_gene: TRBV6-2/TRBV6-3
CDR3aa: CASSMAYRGENTGELFF

j_gene: TRBJ2-2
v_gene: TRBV27
CDR3aa: CASSRRGSGTGELFF

j_gene: TRBJ1-1
v_gene: TRBV6-1
CDR3aa: CASRITGMNTEAFF

j_gene: TRBJ1-5
v_gene: TRBV6-2/TRBV6-3
CDR3aa: CASIELPSSNQPQHF

j_gene: TRBJ1-2
v_gene: TRBV7-9
CDR3aa: CTSSLRAGGGGYTF

j_gene: TRBJ1-3
v_gene: TRBV2
CDR3aa: CASTVTGAGSGNTIYF

j_gene: TRBJ2-1
v_gene: TRBV3-1
CDR3aa: CASSLSGGRGYNEQFF

j_gene: TRBJ2-7
v_gene: TRBV19
CDR3aa: CASSILGESRGEQCF

j_gene: TRBJ2-5
v_gene: TRBV14
CDR3aa: CAIQESGPFKPQYF

j_gene: TRBJ2-3
v_gene: TRBV7-2
CDR3aa: CASSYSDYTTDTQYF

j_gene: TRBJ2-1
v_gene: TRBV19
CDR3aa: CASSIVGTSLEQFF

j_gene: TRBJ1-1
v_gene: TRBV28
CDR3aa: CASSLSMGAEAFF

j_gene: TRBJ2-2
v_gene: TRBV12-3/TRBV12-4
CDR3aa: CASRPDTGELFF

j_gene: TRBJ1-4
v_gene: TRBV28
CDR3aa: CASSSGGQQNEKLFF

j_gene: TRBJ2-5
v_gene: TRBV12-3/TRBV12-4
CDR3aa: CASSLWQGGKETQYF

j_gene: TRBJ2-1
v_gene: TRBV7-8
CDR3aa: CASSLGPGSSYNEQFF

j_gene: TRBJ2-1
v_gene: TRBV29-1
CDR3aa: CSVVRVVGYNNEQFF

j_gene: TRBJ1-2
v_gene: TRBV20-1
CDR3aa: CSAIPTGTNGYTF

j_gene: TRBJ1-1
v_gene: TRBV7-6
CDR3aa: CASSLEETGVRAFF

j_gene: TRBJ1-3
v_gene: TRBV19
CDR3aa: CASGFGNTIYF

j_gene: TRBJ2-1
v_gene: TRBV5-1
CDR3aa: CASSSGITSRDEQFF

j_gene: TRBJ2-1
v_gene: TRBV20-1
CDR3aa: CSAPLYNKQFF

j_gene: TRBJ2-3
v_gene: TRBV7-9
CDR3aa: CASSSRDRGQDTQYF

j_gene: TRBJ2-7
v_gene: TRBV19
CDR3aa: CASSWGTPSYEQYF

j_gene: TRBJ2-7
v_gene: TRBV7-7
CDR3aa: CASSLAEGGIYEQYF

j_gene: TRBJ2-2
v_gene: TRBV24-1
CDR3aa: CATSDDGYTGELFF

j_gene: TRBJ1-1
v_gene: TRBV6-1
CDR3aa: CASSSPGVGEAFF

j_gene: TRBJ2-7
v_gene: TRBV25-1
CDR3aa: CASRAAGTGGGEQYF

j_gene: TRBJ1-1
v_gene: TRBV11-1
CDR3aa: CASSPQQTEAFF

j_gene: TRBJ2-5
v_gene: TRBV27
CDR3aa: CASSRLPGLAGRETQYF

j_gene: TRBJ1-2
v_gene: TRBV6-5
CDR3aa: CASSYQGGYGYTF

j_gene: TRBJ2-7
v_gene: TRBV6-1
CDR3aa: CASNRGGGTSALYEQYF

j_gene: TRBJ2-3
v_gene: TRBV7-6
CDR3aa: CASSPSTASTDTQYF

j_gene: TRBJ1-1
v_gene: TRBV27
CDR3aa: CASSLRRGGADEAFF

j_gene: TRBJ2-5
v_gene: TRBV2
CDR3aa: CASRLEVTQYF